This T cell receptor (beta chain) was captured by sequencing in a study of T cell repertoires in cytomegalovirus infection. Turning to the study itself: Matching HLA type and CMV infection were both indicated by public TCR beta signatures. Study-level results: CMV-specific HLA-C-restricted TCR beta clonotypes dominated the ex vivo response. Cumulative frequency (of public TCR beta family members) identified carriers of CMV plus the relevant HLA.

One entry per CDR3 protein results from TCRdb running MiXCR on the reads. The sample contains approximately 320,000 distinct CDR3 sequences, more than 8% of which appear only once. This clonotype was counted many times. The antigen is unknown. Unmatched junction bases numbered 5, after V lost 1 base and J lost 2 bases. CDR1 is SGHTA, CDR2 FQGNSA, per germline. The CDR3 sequence is 15 residues long. The chain links TRBV7-2 to TRBJ2-7; 7 nucleotides match TRBD2. The specimen sequenced was PBMCs. This sequence originates from a human donor in good health (CMV status not recorded). Some clones in this sample may be carry-over from other donors' samples. As DNA, the CDR3 is TGTGCCAGCAGCTTAGTCGGGAGGATAACCTACGAGCAGTACTTC. Amino acid sequence: CASSLVGRITYEQYF.